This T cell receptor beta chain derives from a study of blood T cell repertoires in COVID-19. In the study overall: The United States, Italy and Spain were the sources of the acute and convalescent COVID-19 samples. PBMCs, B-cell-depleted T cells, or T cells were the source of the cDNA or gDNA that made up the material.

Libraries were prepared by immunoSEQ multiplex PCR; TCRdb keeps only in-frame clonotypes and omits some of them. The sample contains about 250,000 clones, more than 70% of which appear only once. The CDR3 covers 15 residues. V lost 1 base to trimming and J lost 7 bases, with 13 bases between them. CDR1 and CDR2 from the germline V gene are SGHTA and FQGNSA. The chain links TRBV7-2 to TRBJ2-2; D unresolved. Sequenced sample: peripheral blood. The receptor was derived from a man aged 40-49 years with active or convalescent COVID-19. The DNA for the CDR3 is TGTGCCAGCAGCTTAGACGTAGTCTACGGCGGGGAGCTGTTTTTT. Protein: CASSLDVVYGGELFF.